The 19 T cell receptor beta chains presented below share a single source sample, sequenced in a study of T cell changes during pregnancy in multiple sclerosis. Here immunoSEQ multiplex PCR was the method, and the copy in TCRdb shows in-frame clones only, minus some. In the table there are tens of thousands of clones, roughly 90% of which are singletons. This material consisted of CD8+ T cells from peripheral blood mononuclear cells, taken before pregnancy. Receptors were obtained from a female donor with multiple sclerosis, enrolled in a pregnancy study.

V is TRBV9 and J is TRBJ1-3, with a tentative D call TRBD1 (5 bases). The germline V gene has CDR1 SGDLS and CDR2 YYNGEE. V was cut by 1 base and J by 2 bases, with 10 bases left in between. This CDR3 contains 15 residues. CDR3 nucleotides: TGTGCCAGCAGCGTACAGGGTCTTACTGGAAACACCATATATTTT. Translation gives CASSVQGLTGNTIYF.

As concerns this clone: Other nucleotide sequences in the sample specify the same CDR3. J is TRBJ2-1 and V is TRBV9; 11 bases match TRBD2. Germline V lookup: CDR1 SGDLS, CDR2 YYNGEE. V lost 4 bases and J lost 8; bases outside the gene matches: 8. The CDR3 totals 15 residues. The CDR3 reads CASSLYSGGADEQFF. The CDR3 nucleotides are TGTGCCAGCAGCCTCTATAGCGGGGGGGCGGATGAGCAGTTCTTC. The full variable domain, with the rest looked up from reference TRBV9 and TRBJ2-1, is DSGVTQTPKHLITATGQRVTLRCSPRSGDLSVYWYQQSLDQGLQFLIQYYNGEERAKGNILERFSAQQFPDLHSELNLSSLELGDSALYFCASSLYSGGADEQFFGPGTRLTVL.

CDR3 bases: TGTGCCACCAGGGTGGCTTTGAACACTGAAGCTTTCTTT. It encodes CATRVALNTEAFF. The chain uses TRBV6-1 and TRBJ1-1; D perhaps matches TRBD1 (5 bases). Trimming took 10 bases from V and 0 from J, leaving 12 bases between them. The V gene's germline CDR1 is MNHNS and CDR2 SASEGT. The CDR3 runs to 13 residues.

The chain employs TRBV21-1 and TRBJ1-1; TRBD1, the table's D call, was not compared with the DNA. TRBV21-1 constitutes a pseudogene. The CDR3 has 15 residues. CDR3 nucleotides: TGTGCCAGCAGCAAAGGAAGGGGAAGTTGCACTGAAGCTTTCTTT. This translates into CASSKGRGSCTEAFF.

The genes are TRBV19 and TRBJ1-1, with D maybe TRBD1 (6 bases). The CDR3 is 13 amino acids. The V and J ends lost 4 bases and 0 bases respectively, with 6 bases between them. The V gene's germline CDR1 is LNHDA and CDR2 SQIVND (reference sequence). CDR3 coding DNA: TGTGCCAGTAGTACAGGGGTGAACACTGAAGCTTTCTTT. Translated, it gives CASSTGVNTEAFF.

This chain connects TRBV19 to TRBJ2-7, with D tentatively TRBD1 (6 bases). The V gene lost 3 bases and the J gene lost 3 bases, with 12 bases spanning the gap. Germline assignment: CDR1 LNHDA and CDR2 SQIVND (reference sequence). The CDR3 has 14 amino acids. This chain's CDR3 is CASSILPTGYEQYF. The CDR3 bases are TGTGCCAGTAGTATCCTCCCGACAGGCTACGAGCAGTACTTC. Full variable domain (missing parts from reference TRBV19 and TRBJ2-7): DGGITQSPKYLFRKEGQNVTLSCEQNLNHDAMYWYRQDPGQGLRLIYYSQIVNDFQKGDIAEGYSVSREKKESFPLTVTSAQKNPTAFYLCASSILPTGYEQYFGPGTRLTVT.

The chain has TRBV9 and TRBJ1-3, with a weak D call TRBD1 (6 bases). The V end lost 4 bases, the J end lost 2 bases, and 10 bases lay between the germline ends. This CDR3 comprises 14 residues. Germline V gene data show CDR1 as SGDLS and CDR2 as YYNGEE. The CDR3 DNA sequence: TGTGCCAGCAGCCCATCAGGGGCTGGAAACACCATATATTTT. This gives the protein CASSPSGAGNTIYF.

The chain carries TRBV27 and TRBJ1-5; D unclear. The CDR3 is 15 residues long. Germline CDR1 and CDR2: MNHEY and SMNVEV (reference sequence). The V end lost 5 bases, the J end lost 0 bases, and 11 bases lay between the germline ends. CDR3 residues: CASSPFQASNQPQHF. The CDR3 DNA sequence: TGTGCCAGCAGTCCCTTTCAGGCTAGCAATCAGCCCCAGCATTTT.

This clone was picked up a small number of times. The V and J genes are TRBV7-2 and TRBJ2-3, with D tentatively TRBD2 (7 bases). Germline assignment: CDR1 SGHTA and CDR2 FQGNSA. With 4 bases removed from V and 3 bases from J, the gap between germline ends came to 17 bases. This CDR3 has 16 residues. The CDR3 loop reads CASSSLGGGLTDTQYF. The CDR3 nucleotides are TGTGCCAGCAGCTCCCTGGGGGGGGGCCTTACAGATACGCAGTATTTT.

The chain carries TRBV4-2 and TRBJ1-5; TRBD1 matches 8 bases. The CDR3 spans 15 residues. Germline V lookup: CDR1 LGHNA, CDR2 YNFKEQ. V lost 1 base and J lost 6; bases outside the gene matches: 5. CDR3 amino acids: CASSQAETGVQPQHF. In DNA, the CDR3 is TGTGCCAGCAGCCAAGCGGAGACAGGGGTTCAGCCCCAGCATTTT.

A note on this clone: Other DNA sequences from this sample encode an identical CDR3 as well. V usage is TRBV5-4 and J usage is TRBJ2-7, with D tentatively TRBD1 (6 bases). The CDR3 totals 14 residues. Germline V CDR1 and CDR2: SGHNT, YYREEE (reference sequence). V lost 0 bases to trimming and J lost 0 bases, with 7 bases between them. The CDR3 loop is CASSLGTASYEQYF. DNA for the CDR3: TGTGCCAGCAGCTTGGGGACAGCCTCCTACGAGCAGTACTTC. Full variable domain (missing parts from reference TRBV5-4 and TRBJ2-7): ETGVTQSPTHLIKTRGQQVTLRCSSQSGHNTVSWYQQALGQGPQFIFQYYREEENGRGNFPPRFSGLQFPNYSSELNVNALELDDSALYLCASSLGTASYEQYFGPGTRLTVT.

Remarks on this clone: The junction departs from the called germline gene at one end, perhaps through a read error. The chain couples TRBV11-2 to TRBJ2-7, with D possibly TRBD1 on 5 matching bases. The CDR3 length is 12 residues. Per germline, CDR1 SGHAT and CDR2 FQNNGV. This chain's CDR3 is CASSSMDTPNDF. In DNA, the CDR3 is TGTGCCAGCAGCTCGATGGACACCCCAAACGACTTC.

The chain couples TRBV7-8 to TRBJ1-6; D might be TRBD1 (5 bases). V lost 8 bases, J lost 7 bases, and 12 bases lay in between. Germline assignment: CDR1 SGHVS and CDR2 FQNEAQ. The CDR3 loop spans 13 amino acids. The CDR3 bases are TGTGCCAGCGTGGAGGGGCGGAATTCACCCCTCCACTTT. The encoded protein is CASVEGRNSPLHF.

CDR3 in amino acids: CASSYGQYLSYEQYF. The CDR3 coding sequence is TGTGCCAGCAGTTACGGACAGTACCTCTCCTACGAGCAGTACTTC. V and J are TRBV6-6 and TRBJ2-7; a weak D match, TRBD1 (6 bases). CDR3 length: 15 amino acids. V lost 2 bases and J lost 0, with 11 bases in between. The V gene's germline CDR1 is MNHNY and CDR2 SVGAGI (reference sequence).

The chain combines TRBV19 with TRBJ2-1; 11 nucleotides align to TRBD1. Germline-derived CDR1 and CDR2 are LNHDA and SQIVND (reference sequence). The CDR3 sequence is 15 residues long. The junction had 3 bases not matched to a gene; V was cut back by 5 bases and J by 3 bases. The CDR3 nucleotides read TGTGCCAGTAGTCTCGGGACAGGGGGCTACAATGAGCAGTTCTTC. Its protein product is CASSLGTGGYNEQFF.

The V call is TRBV30, the J call TRBJ2-5; possibly TRBD2 for D (6 bases). CDR3 length equals 13 residues. CDR1 is GTSNPN, CDR2 SVGIG, per germline (reference sequence). With 5 bases removed from V and 3 bases from J, the gap between germline ends came to 13 bases. CDR3 in DNA: TGTGCCTGGGGCAGGGAGGTCGAAGAGACCCAGTACTTC. Translating it yields CAWGREVEETQYF.

The gene calls are TRBV27 and TRBJ2-7; D possibly corresponds to TRBD1 (7 bases). The CDR3 extends over 15 amino acids. Germline loops: CDR1 MNHEY, CDR2 SMNVEV (reference sequence). Trimming cost V 4 bases and J 1 base, with 14 bases left between them. The CDR3 spells CASSSLGGQSYEQYF. CDR3 coding DNA: TGTGCCAGCAGTTCCTTGGGGGGACAGTCCTACGAGCAGTACTTC.

The V and J genes are TRBV5-1 and TRBJ1-2; 8 bases map to TRBD1. This CDR3 comprises 12 residues. The trim removed 4 bases at V and 8 bases at J, leaving 4 bases unmatched. Germline CDR1 and CDR2: SGHRS and YFSETQ. CDR3 sequence (DNA): TGCGCCAGCAGCGGACAGGGCAGCGGCTACACCTTC. It is translated as CASSGQGSGYTF.

The chain combines TRBV7-9 with TRBJ1-5; TRBD1 matches at 8 bases. The V gene's germline CDR1 is SEHNR and CDR2 FQNEAQ (reference sequence). The CDR3 runs 16 residues. The J segment lost 6 bases and the V segment lost 2 bases, leaving 9 bases of the junction unmatched. The CDR3 DNA reads TGTGCCAGCAGCTTATATGCAGGGGGCTCTGGTCAGCCCCAGCATTTT. This translates into CASSLYAGGSGQPQHF.